This TCR beta chain was recovered during a study of low-dose radiotherapy and immunotherapy resistance in tumors. The wider study: Fractions of 1 Gy went to Cohort 2 every two weeks, for 13 Gy over 26 weeks. Dosing of intravenous cyclophosphamide at 200 mg/m2 occurred every two weeks and took place one day prior to radiation and immunotherapy.

Time point: after trial treatment. Treatment meaning: LDRT plus nivolumab, ipilimumab, low-dose cyclophosphamide and aspirin (RACIN trial). TRAV- and TRBV-specific primers were used for first-strand cDNA, which covered alpha and beta chains. TCRs underwent 20 PCR cycles of amplification with a constant-region primer and V-primer adapter. In vitro transcription served to amplify the mRNA that had been isolated. Via MiXCR, TCRdb re-called the reads, giving one row per CDR3 protein. The profile covers around 100,000 distinct CDR3 sequences, with 20% to 25% appearing a single time and about 13% taken by the ten largest. The CDR3 sequence is 17 residues long. The germline V gene encodes CDR1 SGHDN and CDR2 FVKESK. V was clipped by 1 base and J by 2 bases; unmatched bases: 6.

The chain joins TRBV14 to TRBJ2-1; the match to TRBD2 covers 9 bases. This sequence was found in a female donor with ovarian cancer. This material consisted of PBMCs, taken after low-dose radiotherapy plus immunotherapy. Here the CDR3 reads CASSQGYSGRAYNEQFF. DNA for the CDR3: TGTGCCAGCAGCCAAGGATATAGCGGGAGAGCCTACAATGAGCAGTTCTTC.